The entry below describes one T cell receptor (beta chain). The target antigen is unknown. The data stem from a study of cytomegalovirus exposure and HLA in healthy donors. Vbeta (60) and Jbeta (13) primers were used in the PCR. Only in-frame clones appear in the TCRdb table, and some are missing; sequencing was by immunoSEQ multiplex PCR. Of 85,000 to 110,000 clones in the sample, around 61% were seen once. This CDR3 is built from 19 residues. CDR1 ENHRY and CDR2 SYGVKD come from the germline V gene. Losses at the gene ends were 7 bases for V and 5 bases for J; bases not matched to a gene: 15. The study's findings and limits: In a later analysis, most CMV-associated TCR beta chains appeared HLA-restricted. Overall, approximately 180 TCR beta chains were annotated as cytomegalovirus-associated. Versus the roughly 700-donor mean, an Asian-associated ancestry cluster reportedly showed fewer N-insertions in a later analysis.

Sequencing was performed on PBMCs. The clonotype was recovered from a woman between 50 and 59 years old in good health and CMV-seronegative. The chain joins TRBV10-3 to TRBJ2-3; 16 bases are a match to TRBD2. The CDR3 coding sequence is TGTGCCATCAACCCCGAGGCGGGACTAGCGGGGGGGTATGGAGATACGCAGTATTTT. Translating gives CAINPEAGLAGGYGDTQYF.